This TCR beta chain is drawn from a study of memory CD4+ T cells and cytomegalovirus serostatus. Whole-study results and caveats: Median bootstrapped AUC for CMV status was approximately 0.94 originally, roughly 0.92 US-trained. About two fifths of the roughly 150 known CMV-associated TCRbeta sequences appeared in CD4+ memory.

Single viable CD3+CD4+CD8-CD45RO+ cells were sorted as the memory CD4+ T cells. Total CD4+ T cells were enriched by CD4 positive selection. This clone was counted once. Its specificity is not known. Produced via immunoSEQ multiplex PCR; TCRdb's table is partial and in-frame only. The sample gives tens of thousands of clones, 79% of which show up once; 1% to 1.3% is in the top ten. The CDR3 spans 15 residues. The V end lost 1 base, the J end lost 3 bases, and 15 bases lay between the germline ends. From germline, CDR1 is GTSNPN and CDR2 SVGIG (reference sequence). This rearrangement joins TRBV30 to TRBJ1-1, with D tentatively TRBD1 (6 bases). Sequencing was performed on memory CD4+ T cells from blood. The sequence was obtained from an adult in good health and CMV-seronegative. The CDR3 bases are TGTGCCTGGAGTGGATTACAGGGAGGCGACACTGAAGCTTTCTTT. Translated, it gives CAWSGLQGGDTEAFF.